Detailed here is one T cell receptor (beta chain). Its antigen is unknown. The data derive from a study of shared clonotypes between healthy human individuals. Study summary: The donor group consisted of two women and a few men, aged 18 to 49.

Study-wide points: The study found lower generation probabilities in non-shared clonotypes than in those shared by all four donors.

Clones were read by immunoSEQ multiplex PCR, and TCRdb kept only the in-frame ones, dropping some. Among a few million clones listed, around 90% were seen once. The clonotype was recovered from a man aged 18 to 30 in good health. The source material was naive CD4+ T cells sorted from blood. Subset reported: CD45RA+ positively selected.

CDR3 sequence reads: CASSGEVLPYNEQFF. DNA of the CDR3: TGTGCCAGCAGTGGAGAAGTCCTCCCCTACAATGAGCAGTTCTTC. V gene TRBV6-1 combines with J gene TRBJ2-1; no clear D. CDR3 size: 15 residues. CDR1 and CDR2 from the germline V gene are MNHNS and SASEGT. V was pared by 4 bases and J by 2 bases, with 12 bases between.